This TCR beta chain was sequenced in a study of T cells after yellow fever vaccination. Whole-study context: It was SMART-Seq v4 Ultra Low Input that prepared the fractions with low cell numbers.

Notes on the study in general: Weaker overall was a secondary response that nonetheless peaked faster, on day 5 versus 15. Detected again after the booster were most primary-vaccination clones, at 96% CD4 and about 90% CD8.

Concerning this clonotype: The antigen is unknown.

Template switching by 5'RACE produced TCR cDNA, adding a universal primer site and UMIs. Each CDR3 protein gets one entry after TCRdb re-called the 5' RACE reads with MiXCR. The data show about 160,000 distinct CDR3 sequences, around 7.3% seen once. This TCR came from a man aged 18-30 years who received the YFV17D yellow fever vaccine. Here the sequenced sample was CD4+ T cells sorted from PBMCs, taken around 5 days after the first yellow fever vaccination.

The CDR3 DNA follows: TGTGCCAGCAAGGGTTACGGCTTTGGGGATGAGCAGTTCTTC. This codes for CASKGYGFGDEQFF. The chain couples TRBV5-4 to TRBJ2-1; D ambiguous. The CDR3 runs 14 residues. V lost 6 bases and J lost 8, with 18 bases in between. Germline lookup yields CDR1 SGHNT and CDR2 YYREEE (reference sequence).